This TCR beta chain was identified during a study of T cell responses to AZD1222 COVID-19 vaccine. Study-wide results and caveats: Unmutated variant regions reportedly attract nearly half of all spike-specific TCRs.

Assay used: immunoSEQ multiplex PCR; TCRdb lists only in-frame clones, some missing. The sample consists of approximately 100,000 clones, about 88% of them appearing once. As regards this clone: Its antigen is currently unknown.

CDR1 is SGHAT, CDR2 FQNNGV, per germline. The CDR3 loop spans 15 amino acids. J gave up 5 bases and V 1 base, and 2 bases lay outside the gene matches. The V call is TRBV11-2, the J call TRBJ2-3; 11 bases line up with TRBD1. The receptor comes from an adult in good health. Sample: peripheral blood, taken on day 0 of AZD1222 vaccination. The CDR3 protein is CASSLGTGGGDTQYF. The CDR3 bases are TGTGCCAGCAGCTTAGGGACAGGGGGCGGAGATACGCAGTATTTT.